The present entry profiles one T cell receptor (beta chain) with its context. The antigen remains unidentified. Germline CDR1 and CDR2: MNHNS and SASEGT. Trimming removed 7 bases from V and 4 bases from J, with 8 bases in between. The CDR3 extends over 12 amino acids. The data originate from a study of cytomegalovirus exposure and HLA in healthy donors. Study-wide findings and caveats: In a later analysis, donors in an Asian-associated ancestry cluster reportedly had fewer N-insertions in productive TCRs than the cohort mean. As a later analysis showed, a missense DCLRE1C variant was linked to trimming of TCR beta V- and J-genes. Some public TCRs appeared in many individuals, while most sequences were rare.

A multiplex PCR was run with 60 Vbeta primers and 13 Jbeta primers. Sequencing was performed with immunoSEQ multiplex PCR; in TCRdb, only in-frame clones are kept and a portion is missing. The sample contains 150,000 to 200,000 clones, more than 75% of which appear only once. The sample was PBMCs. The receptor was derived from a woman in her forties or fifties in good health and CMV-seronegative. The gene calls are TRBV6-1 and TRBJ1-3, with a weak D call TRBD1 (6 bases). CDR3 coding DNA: TGTGCCAGCAATGGACAGGGAAACACCATATATTTT. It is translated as CASNGQGNTIYF.